These 12 T cell receptor beta chains came from one sample sequenced in a study of T cells in localized non-small cell lung cancer. TCRdb's table, derived via immunoSEQ multiplex PCR, lists solely in-frame clones and lacks some. The repertoire holds 5,200 or so clones, with more than 65% as singletons. The sample consisted of peripheral blood mononuclear cells, taken before any cancer treatment. Receptors originate from a female donor of 60 years or more with stage II lung adenocarcinoma.

This clone was recorded once. The chain joins TRBV7-3 to TRBJ2-7; unclear D gene. Looked up from germline, CDR1 is SGHTA and CDR2 is FQGTGA. The CDR3 is made up of 13 amino acids. V was cut by 4 bases and J by 6 bases, with 13 bases left in between. CDR3 loop: CASSSGPGLEQYF. CDR3 bases: TGTGCCAGCAGCTCCGGACCGGGCCTCGAGCAGTACTTC.

This clone appeared a single time. The V call is TRBV7-9, the J call TRBJ2-1, with 7 bases lining up with TRBD2. The CDR3 is 15 residues long. V dropped 4 bases and J dropped 7; count of bases not matched to a gene: 10. CDR1 and CDR2 from the germline V gene are SEHNR and FQNEAQ (reference sequence). The CDR3 loop is CASSSSRGSWNEQFF. DNA of the CDR3: TGTGCCAGCAGCTCGTCCCGCGGGAGTTGGAATGAGCAGTTCTTC.

The chain uses TRBV19 and TRBJ2-2; perhaps TRBD1 as D (5 bases). The CDR3 runs 14 residues. Trimming took off 5 bases at V and 5 bases at J, with 12 bases between the two ends. CDR1 is LNHDA and CDR2 is SQIVND in the germline V gene (reference sequence). This CDR3 reads CASSRPQETGELFF. CDR3 nucleotides: TGTGCCAGTAGTCGACCACAGGAAACCGGGGAGCTGTTTTTT.

The V call is TRBV2, the J call TRBJ2-1, with TRBD1 matching over 8 bases. With 3 bases clipped from V and 7 bases from J, the junction kept 5 bases outside the gene matches. The germline gives CDR1 SNHLY, CDR2 FYNNEI. The CDR3 is made up of 14 amino acids. The CDR3 region has the DNA TGTGCCAGCAGTGAGGGACAGGTCCTGAATGAGCAGTTCTTC. Encoded protein: CASSEGQVLNEQFF. Based on the CDR3 plus reference TRBV2 and TRBJ2-1, the full variable domain is EPEVTQTPSHQVTQMGQEVILRCVPISNHLYFYWYRQILGQKVEFLVSFYNNEISEKSEIFDDQFSVERPDGSNFTLKIRSTKLEDSAMYFCASSEGQVLNEQFFGPGTRLTVL.

The rearrangement joins TRBV4-1 to TRBJ2-1, with 12 bases that match TRBD2. This CDR3 comprises 17 residues. Germline V gives CDR1 MGHRA, CDR2 YSYEKL. V shed 3 bases and J 3 bases; nucleotides not matched to a gene: 6. The CDR3 DNA is TGCGCCAGCAGCCAGGGGTGGACTAGCGGGGACTACAATGAGCAGTTCTTC. It translates to CASSQGWTSGDYNEQFF.

This clone has a handful of counts. This chain links TRBV18 with TRBJ1-2; perhaps TRBD1 as D (5 bases). The CDR3 extends over 14 amino acids. V lost 8 bases to trimming and J lost 4 bases, with 17 bases between them. Germline V CDR1 and CDR2: KGHSH, LQKENI. The CDR3 spells CASTPSEGPYGYTF. The CDR3 DNA follows: TGTGCCAGCACCCCTTCGGAGGGACCCTATGGCTACACCTTC.

The chain is built from TRBV5-4 and TRBJ1-1; D is unresolved. V lost 0 bases, J lost 0 bases, and 6 bases lay in between. Germline loops: CDR1 SGHNT, CDR2 YYREEE (reference sequence). The CDR3 is made up of 14 amino acids. DNA for the CDR3: TGTGCCAGCAGCTTGGGCAACATGAACACTGAAGCTTTCTTT. It yields the protein CASSLGNMNTEAFF.

The rearrangement uses TRBV21-1 and TRBJ1-4; the table gives TRBD1 as D, unverified against the DNA. TRBV21-1 counts as a pseudogene. This CDR3 has 17 residues. CDR3 region: CASSKDQTFTTNEKLFF. In DNA, the CDR3 is TGTGCCAGCAGCAAGGATCAGACATTTACAACTAATGAAAAACTGTTTTTT.

This sequence joins TRBV19 and TRBJ1-2; 8 bases match TRBD1. Germline CDR1 LNHDA, CDR2 SQIVND (reference sequence). There are 16 residues in the CDR3. Trimming removed 0 bases from V and 8 bases from J; junction bases left unmatched: 11. The CDR3 region is CASSIDLRQGIFGYTF. Written as DNA, the CDR3 is TGTGCCAGTAGTATAGACCTACGACAGGGGATCTTCGGCTACACCTTC.

This clone was seen only once. The V and J genes are TRBV11-2 and TRBJ2-1; no reliable D call. Trimming left V 0 bases short and J 1 base short, with 13 bases between. CDR1 and CDR2 from the germline V gene are SGHAT and FQNNGV. This CDR3 region has 17 residues. CDR3 coding DNA: TGTGCCAGCAGCTTAGATTTCGCATTTGGGTCCTACAATGAGCAGTTCTTC. It codes for CASSLDFAFGSYNEQFF.

This clone came up once. V is TRBV19 and J is TRBJ2-1; no clear D. Trimming shortened V by 3 bases and J by 6 bases, and 6 bases separated the two germline ends. Germline CDR1 is LNHDA and CDR2 is SQIVND (reference sequence). This CDR3 comprises 12 residues. The CDR3, as DNA: TGTGCCAGTAGTATTACAGTCAATGAGCAGTTCTTC. This encodes CASSITVNEQFF.

The chain uses TRBV7-3 and TRBJ2-2; TRBD1 agrees at 7 bases. CDR3 size: 15 residues. V was clipped by 5 bases and J by 1 base; unmatched bases: 4. Germline V gene lookup returns CDR1 SGHTA and CDR2 FQGTGA. The CDR3 spells CASSVQGMNTGELFF. CDR3 in DNA: TGTGCCAGCAGCGTACAGGGGATGAACACCGGGGAGCTGTTTTTT.